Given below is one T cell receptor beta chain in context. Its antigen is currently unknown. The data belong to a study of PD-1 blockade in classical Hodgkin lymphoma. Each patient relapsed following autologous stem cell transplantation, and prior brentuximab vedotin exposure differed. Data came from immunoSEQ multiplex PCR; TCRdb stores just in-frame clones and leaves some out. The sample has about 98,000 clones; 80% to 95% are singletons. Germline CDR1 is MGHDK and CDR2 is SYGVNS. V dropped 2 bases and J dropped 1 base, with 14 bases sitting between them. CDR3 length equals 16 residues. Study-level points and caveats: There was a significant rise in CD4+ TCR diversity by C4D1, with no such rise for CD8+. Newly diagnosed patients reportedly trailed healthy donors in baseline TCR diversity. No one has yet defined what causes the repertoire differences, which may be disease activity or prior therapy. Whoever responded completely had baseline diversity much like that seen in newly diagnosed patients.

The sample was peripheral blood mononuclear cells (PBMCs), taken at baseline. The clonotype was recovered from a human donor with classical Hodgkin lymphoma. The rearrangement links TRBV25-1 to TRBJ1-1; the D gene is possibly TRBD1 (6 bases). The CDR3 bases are TGTGCCAGCAGTGAAATTAGGGGGACCTCGAACACTGAAGCTTTCTTT. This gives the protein CASSEIRGTSNTEAFF.